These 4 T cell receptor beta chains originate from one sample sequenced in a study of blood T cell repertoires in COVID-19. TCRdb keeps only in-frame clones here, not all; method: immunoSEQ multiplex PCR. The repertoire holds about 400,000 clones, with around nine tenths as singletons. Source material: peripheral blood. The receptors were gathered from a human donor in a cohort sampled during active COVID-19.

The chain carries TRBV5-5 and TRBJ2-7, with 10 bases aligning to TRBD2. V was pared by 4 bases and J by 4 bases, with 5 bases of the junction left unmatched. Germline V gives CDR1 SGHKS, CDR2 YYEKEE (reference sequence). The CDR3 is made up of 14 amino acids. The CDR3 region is CASSHSGGAYEQYF. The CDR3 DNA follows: TGTGCCAGCAGCCACAGCGGGGGGGCTTACGAGCAGTACTTC.

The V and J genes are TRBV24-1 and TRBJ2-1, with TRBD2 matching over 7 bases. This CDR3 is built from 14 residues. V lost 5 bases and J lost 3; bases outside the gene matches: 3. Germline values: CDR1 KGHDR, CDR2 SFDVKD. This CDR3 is CATSVRGGYNEQFF. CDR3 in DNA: TGTGCCACCAGTGTCCGCGGGGGCTACAATGAGCAGTTCTTC.

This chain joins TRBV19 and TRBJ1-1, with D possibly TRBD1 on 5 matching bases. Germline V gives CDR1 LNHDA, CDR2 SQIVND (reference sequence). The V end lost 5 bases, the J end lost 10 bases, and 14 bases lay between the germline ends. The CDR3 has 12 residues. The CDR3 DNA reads TGTGCCAGTAGTGAACTTCTTAGGGGAGCTTTCTTT. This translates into CASSELLRGAFF.

The CDR3, as DNA: TGTGCCAGCAGCTTAGTGGCTAGCGGGGGGGAAGATACGCAGTATTTT. It encodes CASSLVASGGEDTQYF. The rearrangement links TRBV7-3 to TRBJ2-3; 12 positions agree with TRBD2. Germline V gene sequence: CDR1 SGHTA, CDR2 FQGTGA. The J segment lost 5 bases and the V segment lost 2 bases, leaving 5 bases of the junction unmatched. The CDR3 is made up of 16 amino acids.